Listed here are 22 T cell receptor beta chains from one sample, sequenced in a study of shared clonotypes between healthy human individuals. Assay: immunoSEQ multiplex PCR; the TCRdb copy retains only in-frame clones and omits some. The sample holds around 100,000 clones, around 73% seen once. What was sequenced was memory CD8+ T cells sorted from blood. Sample subset: CD45RO+ cells pooled with CCR7-negative TemRA cells. The source is a woman in her twenties or thirties in good health.

The genes are TRBV9 and TRBJ2-3; 7 bases fit TRBD2. Looked up from germline, CDR1 is SGDLS and CDR2 is YYNGEE. There are 16 residues in the CDR3. With 3 bases clipped from V and 7 bases from J, the junction kept 14 bases outside the gene matches. The CDR3 region has the DNA TGTGCCAGCAGCGCGGGGGGAAATCGAGGGCAATATACGCAGTATTTT. Protein product: CASSAGGNRGQYTQYF.

Concerning this clone itself: One end of the junction is discordant with germline, which a read error may explain. The rearrangement joins TRBV20-1 to TRBJ2-5, with D possibly matching TRBD2 (5 bases). Per germline, CDR1 DFQATT and CDR2 SNEGSKA (reference sequence). The CDR3 has 10 amino acids. CDR3 loop: CSARSPPEDF. The CDR3 DNA sequence: TGCAGTGCTAGAAGTCCCCCGGAGGACTTC.

The rearrangement links TRBV10-3 to TRBJ1-2; 8 bases fit TRBD1. This CDR3 contains 14 residues. J gave up 13 bases and V 6 bases, and 16 bases lay outside the gene matches. The V gene's germline CDR1 is ENHRY and CDR2 SYGVKD. CDR3 amino acids: CAISETGQVDTGTF. CDR3 nucleotides: TGTGCCATCAGCGAAACGGGACAGGTGGATACAGGCACCTTC.

The chain combines TRBV9 with TRBJ2-5; the D gene is possibly TRBD2 (6 bases). The J call may be incorrect, as the DNA end agrees better with TRBJ2-7. The CDR3 covers 15 residues. The germline V gene encodes CDR1 SGDLS and CDR2 YYNGEE. The CDR3 loop reads CASSVGSGWPYEQYF. CDR3 nucleotide sequence: TGTGCCAGCAGCGTAGGCAGCGGGTGGCCCTACGAGCAGTACTTC.

This clone was counted once. This chain uses TRBV2 with TRBJ2-7; D is unresolved. Germline CDR1 and CDR2: SNHLY and FYNNEI. Trimming took 6 bases from V and 1 from J, leaving 16 bases between them. This CDR3 has 15 amino acids. For the CDR3, the DNA is TGTGCCAGCAGCATTCCTGGGTCGCAATCCTACGAGCAGTACTTC. Translated: CASSIPGSQSYEQYF.

The chain links TRBV5-1 to TRBJ1-1; D call uncertain. The germline V gene encodes CDR1 SGHRS and CDR2 YFSETQ. V gave up 4 bases and J gave up 3 bases, with 13 bases separating them. The CDR3 is 14 residues long. The CDR3 nucleotides read TGCGCCAGCAGCGTCTCTCGTTCGGACACTGAAGCTTTCTTT. Amino acid sequence: CASSVSRSDTEAFF. Filled out from reference TRBV5-1 and TRBJ1-1, the complete variable domain reads KAGVTQTPRYLIKTRGQQVTLSCSPISGHRSVSWYQQTPGQGLQFLFEYFSETQRNKGNFPGRFSGRQFSNSRSEMNVSTLELGDSALYLCASSVSRSDTEAFFGQGTRLTVV.

This chain links TRBV27 with TRBJ2-1, with D possibly TRBD2 on 5 matching bases. V lost 7 bases to trimming and J lost 0 bases, with 13 bases between them. CDR3 length: 15 residues. The germline CDR1 and CDR2 sequences are MNHEY and SMNVEV (reference sequence). CDR3 nucleotide sequence: TGTGCCAGCAAGGACTCTAGAAGCTCCTACAATGAGCAGTTCTTC. Protein: CASKDSRSSYNEQFF.

This clone has only a few counts. This sequence joins TRBV28 and TRBJ2-5, with 7 positions matching TRBD1. The CDR3 spans 17 residues. Germline values: CDR1 MDHEN, CDR2 SYDVKM. V lost 3 bases to trimming and J lost 2 bases; unmatched junction nucleotides: 12. CDR3 sequence (DNA): TGTGCCAGCAGTTTGTGGACATCCGGGACAGTACAAGAGACCCAGTACTTC. It codes for CASSLWTSGTVQETQYF.

This CDR3 reads CASRDRGFSNEQFF. The CDR3 DNA reads as TGTGCCAGCCGGGACAGGGGATTTAGTAATGAGCAGTTCTTC. J is TRBJ2-1 and V is TRBV25-1, with 10 nucleotides matching TRBD1. CDR1 and CDR2 from the germline V gene are MGHDK and SYGVNS. V was clipped by 8 bases and J by 7 bases; unmatched bases: 8. This CDR3 spans 14 amino acids. Supplemented by reference TRBV25-1 and TRBJ2-1, the full variable domain reads EADIYQTPRYLVIGTGKKITLECSQTMGHDKMYWYQQDPGMELHLIHYSYGVNSTEKGDLSSESTVSRIRTEHFPLTLESARPSHTSQYLCASRDRGFSNEQFFGPGTRLTVL.

This clone has only one observation. The rearrangement uses TRBV15 and TRBJ2-1; 16 bases are shared with TRBD2. The CDR3 loop spans 17 amino acids. Per germline, CDR1 LNHNV and CDR2 YYDKDF (reference sequence). V was clipped by 3 bases and J by 7 bases; unmatched bases: 6. The CDR3 DNA follows: TGTGCCACCAGCAGCCCACCGGGACTAGCGGGAGGGAATGAGCAGTTCTTC. It is translated as CATSSPPGLAGGNEQFF.

This clone was detected only once. J is TRBJ2-7 and V is TRBV7-9, with 7 bases identical to TRBD1. This CDR3 has 15 amino acids. Germline V gene sequence: CDR1 SEHNR, CDR2 FQNEAQ (reference sequence). The J segment lost 0 bases and the V segment lost 2 bases, leaving 4 bases of the junction unmatched. The chain's CDR3 is CASSLQQGSSYEQYF. The CDR3 DNA sequence: TGTGCCAGCAGCTTACAACAGGGGTCCTCCTACGAGCAGTACTTC. The variable domain in full, completed from reference TRBV7-9 and TRBJ2-7, reads DTGVSQNPRHKITKRGQNVTFRCDPISEHNRLYWYRQTLGQGPEFLTYFQNEAQLEKSRLLSDRFSAERPKGSFSTLEIQRTEQGDSAMYLCASSLQQGSSYEQYFGPGTRLTVT.

J is TRBJ2-3 and V is TRBV27; D ambiguous. Trimming removed 3 bases from V and 1 base from J, with 11 bases in between. The CDR3 length is 15 residues. CDR1 is MNHEY, CDR2 SMNVEV, per germline (reference sequence). The CDR3 region is CASSFRVGGTDTQYF. CDR3 nucleotides: TGTGCCAGCAGTTTCCGGGTCGGAGGCACAGATACGCAGTATTTT.

This clone was counted a few times. Other nucleotide sequences from this sample produce the same CDR3. This sequence joins TRBV2 and TRBJ2-5, with 13 bases lining up with TRBD2. CDR3 size: 15 residues. CDR1 and CDR2 (germline): SNHLY, FYNNEI. V trimming: 4 bases; J trimming: 3 bases; junction bases outside the gene matches: 2. The CDR3 nucleotides are TGTGCCAGCAGTGTTACTAGCGGGAGGGAAGAGACCCAGTACTTC. Translating it yields CASSVTSGREETQYF. The entire variable domain, with the rest obtained from reference TRBV2 and TRBJ2-5, is as follows: EPEVTQTPSHQVTQMGQEVILRCVPISNHLYFYWYRQILGQKVEFLVSFYNNEISEKSEIFDDQFSVERPDGSNFTLKIRSTKLEDSAMYFCASSVTSGREETQYFGPGTRLLVL.

Regarding this clone: The same CDR3 arises from other DNA sequences in this sample as well. This chain uses TRBV29-1 with TRBJ1-1, with D possibly TRBD1 on 5 matching bases. V was clipped by 3 bases and J by 1 base, with 6 bases between them. The length of the CDR3 is 12 residues. CDR1 is SQVTM and CDR2 is ANQGSEA in the germline V gene. The CDR3 is CSVEQGNTEAFF. In nucleotides, the CDR3 is TGCAGCGTTGAGCAGGGGAACACTGAAGCTTTCTTT.

This clone was detected a few times. The rearrangement links TRBV19 to TRBJ1-2; D is uncertain. This CDR3 has 13 amino acids. The ends were cut back, 8 bases at V and 3 bases at J, with 13 bases in the middle. Germline assignment: CDR1 LNHDA and CDR2 SQIVND (reference sequence). In DNA form, the CDR3 reads TGTGCCAGTCGCCTGTCGGTCTACTATGGCTACACCTTC. The encoded protein is CASRLSVYYGYTF.

The rearrangement uses TRBV5-1 and TRBJ1-1, with a tentative D call TRBD1 (6 bases). With 0 bases removed from V and 4 bases from J, the gap between germline ends came to 7 bases. The germline V gene has CDR1 SGHRS and CDR2 YFSETQ. The CDR3 covers 13 residues. CDR3 sequence (DNA): TGCGCCAGCAGCTTGGCGGACAGCACTGAAGCTTTCTTT. Translation: CASSLADSTEAFF.

The rearrangement uses TRBV11-2 and TRBJ2-5; D could derive from TRBD1 or TRBD2 (5 bases each). The CDR3 consists of 17 residues. Germline V CDR1 and CDR2: SGHAT, FQNNGV. V gave up 5 bases and J gave up 1 base, with 20 bases separating them. The CDR3 loop is CASSQELGEGPQETQYF. The CDR3 region has the DNA TGTGCCAGCAGCCAAGAATTGGGAGAGGGGCCCCAAGAGACCCAGTACTTC.

The chain combines TRBV2 with TRBJ2-2, with D uncertain. Trimming cost V 7 bases and J 5 bases, with 20 bases left between them. This CDR3 contains 16 residues. CDR1 and CDR2 (germline): SNHLY, FYNNEI. The CDR3 sequence: CASMDARQAMTGELFF. CDR3 bases: TGTGCCAGCATGGATGCACGGCAGGCGATGACCGGGGAGCTGTTTTTT.

This clone was seen a handful of times. Other DNA sequences from this sample encode an identical CDR3 as well. The rearrangement joins TRBV10-3 to TRBJ1-1; D may be TRBD1 (6 bases). V was shortened by 3 bases and J by 4 bases, with 9 bases between the two germline ends. Germline V CDR1 and CDR2: ENHRY, SYGVKD. This CDR3 region has 13 residues. The CDR3 region is CAISDGGPTEAFF. The CDR3 DNA reads as TGTGCCATCAGTGATGGGGGCCCCACTGAAGCTTTCTTT.

V gene TRBV28 combines with J gene TRBJ2-5, with 7 bases aligning to TRBD2. CDR3 length equals 16 residues. Germline CDR1 MDHEN, CDR2 SYDVKM. V was pared by 3 bases and J by 5 bases, with 12 bases of the junction left unmatched. The CDR3 region has the DNA TGTGCCAGCAGTTTCAGGGTTGCGGGAGCGAGGGAGACCCAGTACTTC. Amino acids: CASSFRVAGARETQYF.

The chain carries TRBV7-9 and TRBJ2-7; 7 nucleotides agree with TRBD2. This CDR3 contains 15 residues. CDR1 is SEHNR and CDR2 is FQNEAQ in the germline V gene (reference sequence). V shed 5 bases, J shed 0 bases, and the junction held 7 bases outside the gene matches. CDR3 in DNA: TGTGCCAGCAGCCCTCGGGGGGAAAGCTCCTACGAGCAGTACTTC. It yields the protein CASSPRGESSYEQYF.

The chain carries TRBV20-1 and TRBJ1-2; the D gene is possibly TRBD1 (6 bases). Germline V lookup: CDR1 DFQATT, CDR2 SNEGSKA (reference sequence). Trimming pared 6 bases from V and 7 bases from J, leaving 12 bases between. The CDR3 loop spans 11 amino acids. CDR3: CSAQGLGGYTF. CDR3 nucleotides: TGCAGTGCCCAGGGGCTCGGTGGCTACACCTTC.